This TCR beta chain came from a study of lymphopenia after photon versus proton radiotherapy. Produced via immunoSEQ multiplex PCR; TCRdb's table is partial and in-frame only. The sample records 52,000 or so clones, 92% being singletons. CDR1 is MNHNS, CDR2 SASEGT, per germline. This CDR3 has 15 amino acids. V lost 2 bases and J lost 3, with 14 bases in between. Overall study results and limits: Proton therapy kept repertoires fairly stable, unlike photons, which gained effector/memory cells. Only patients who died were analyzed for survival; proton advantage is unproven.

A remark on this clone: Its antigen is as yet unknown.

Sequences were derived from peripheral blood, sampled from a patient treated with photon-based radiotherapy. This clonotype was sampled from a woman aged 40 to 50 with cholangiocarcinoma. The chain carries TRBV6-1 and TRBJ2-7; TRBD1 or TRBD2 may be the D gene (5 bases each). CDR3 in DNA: TGTGCCAGCAGTGAAAGAGGGGTAGGAGACTACGAGCAGTACTTC. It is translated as CASSERGVGDYEQYF.